Listed below are T cell receptor beta chains from one sample, sequenced in a study of control samples from healthy donors and cancer patients. The data were produced by immunoSEQ multiplex PCR, yet TCRdb's version contains in-frame clones alone and is incomplete. The profile shows 130,000 or so clones, about 88% of them singletons. The sequencing input was blood. The origin of the receptors is a man in his fifties in good health. Each CDR3 is given with its conserved first and last residue. The order of the fields is V gene, J gene, CDR3 length, CDR3 protein.

TRBV7-3	TRBJ2-1	14	CASSTSGGYNEQFF
TRBV5-1	TRBJ2-5	13	CASSRQGEETQYF
TRBV5-1	TRBJ2-7	15	CASSLVQGYTYEQYF
TRBV19	TRBJ2-7	12	CASSWKGGEQYF
TRBV5-5	TRBJ1-2	14	CASSLVSGGDGYTF
TRBV19	TRBJ1-1	15	CASSSVRQKDTEAFF
TRBV7-3	TRBJ2-6	15	CASSLTSLGANVLTF
TRBV27	TRBJ1-3	13	CASSTGRGNTIYF
TRBV7-7	TRBJ2-5	16	CASKTRQTLYQETQYF
TRBV11-2	TRBJ1-2	15	CASSALDRGPGGYTF
TRBV30	TRBJ2-5	16	CAWSVGSGSSQETQYF
TRBV5-1	TRBJ1-2	15	CASSLGTGGGYGYTF
TRBV11-2	TRBJ2-5	16	CASSHRLDSYQETQYF
TRBV11-2	TRBJ1-2	15	CASSYPMGDSHGYTF
TRBV28	TRBJ2-3	21	CASSLDPSRQDFYWGTDTQYF
TRBV5-5	TRBJ1-5	13	CASSLQSNQPQHF
TRBV28	TRBJ1-5	15	CAARGGERGNQPQHF
TRBV6-5	TRBJ1-2	13	CASRSDQNYGYTF
TRBV5-1	TRBJ2-7	13	CASSPQGVSEQYF
TRBV2	TRBJ2-7	15	CASRAGQPGSYEQYF
TRBV5-4	TRBJ2-7	14	CASSLKGATYEQYF
TRBV5-1	TRBJ2-6	16	CASSPGTDSGANVLTF
TRBV11-3	TRBJ2-5	14	CASSQPTAQETQYF
TRBV5-4	TRBJ2-7	15	CASSLVSGRSGEQYF
TRBV10-1	TRBJ2-1	16	CASSAHGSGGNNEQFF
TRBV5-6	TRBJ1-6	16	CASSLRMWGDNSPLHF
TRBV11-3	TRBJ1-2	14	CASSLEGGRYGYTF